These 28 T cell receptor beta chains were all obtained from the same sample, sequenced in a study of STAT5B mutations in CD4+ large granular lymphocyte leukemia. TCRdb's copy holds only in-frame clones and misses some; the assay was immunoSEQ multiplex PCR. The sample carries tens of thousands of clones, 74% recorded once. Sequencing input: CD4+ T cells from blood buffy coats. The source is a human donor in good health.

CDR3 sequence (DNA): TGTGCCACCAGCAGAGATATGGGTCGGACCGGGGAGCTGTTTTTT. Translated, it gives CATSRDMGRTGELFF. This chain connects TRBV15 to TRBJ2-2; D ambiguous. The CDR3 runs 15 residues. Looked up from germline, CDR1 is LNHNV and CDR2 is YYDKDF (reference sequence). Trimming pared 0 bases from V and 5 bases from J, leaving 10 bases between.

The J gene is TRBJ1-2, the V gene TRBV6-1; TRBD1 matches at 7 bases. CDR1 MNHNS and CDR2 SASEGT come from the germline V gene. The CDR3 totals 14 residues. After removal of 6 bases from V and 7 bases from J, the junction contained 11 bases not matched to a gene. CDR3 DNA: TGTGCCAGCAGGGAGACAGGGTCCAAGCCTGGCTACACCTTC. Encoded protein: CASRETGSKPGYTF.

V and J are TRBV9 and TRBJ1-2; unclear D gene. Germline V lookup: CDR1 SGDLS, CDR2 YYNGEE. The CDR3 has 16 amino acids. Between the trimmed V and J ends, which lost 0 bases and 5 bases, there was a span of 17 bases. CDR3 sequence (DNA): TGTGCCAGCAGCGTAGGTGTAGCCCATGGGGTTTATGGCTACACCTTC. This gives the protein CASSVGVAHGVYGYTF.

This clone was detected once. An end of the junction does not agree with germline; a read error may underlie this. The DNA of the CDR3 is TGTGCCAGCAGTGAATCGGTCTCCTACGGGCAGTACTTC. Translation gives CASSESVSYGQYF. V usage is TRBV6-1 and J usage is TRBJ2-7, with D unclear. Per germline, CDR1 MNHNS and CDR2 SASEGT. CDR3 length equals 13 residues.

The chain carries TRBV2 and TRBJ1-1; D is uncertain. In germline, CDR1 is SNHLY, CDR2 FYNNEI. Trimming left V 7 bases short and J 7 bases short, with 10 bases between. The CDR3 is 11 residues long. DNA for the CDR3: TGTGCCAGCATACGAAATTATGAAGCTTTCTTT. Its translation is CASIRNYEAFF.

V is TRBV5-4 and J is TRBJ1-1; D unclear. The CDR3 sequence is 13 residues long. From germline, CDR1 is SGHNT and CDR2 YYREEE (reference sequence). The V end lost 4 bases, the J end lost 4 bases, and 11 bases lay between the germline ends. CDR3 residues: CASSPDPTTEAFF. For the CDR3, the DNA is TGTGCCAGCAGCCCTGACCCCACCACTGAAGCTTTCTTT.

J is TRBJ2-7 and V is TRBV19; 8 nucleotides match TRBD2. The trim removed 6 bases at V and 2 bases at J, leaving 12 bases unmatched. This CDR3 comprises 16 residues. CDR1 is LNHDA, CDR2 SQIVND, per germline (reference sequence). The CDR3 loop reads CASSQIKREGPYEQYF. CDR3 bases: TGTGCCAGTAGCCAAATCAAACGGGAGGGACCCTACGAGCAGTACTTC.

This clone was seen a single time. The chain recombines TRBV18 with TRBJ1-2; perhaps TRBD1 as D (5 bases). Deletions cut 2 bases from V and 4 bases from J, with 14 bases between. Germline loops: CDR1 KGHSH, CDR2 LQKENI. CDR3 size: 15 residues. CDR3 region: CASSPFSQDTYGYTF. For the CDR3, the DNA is TGTGCCAGCTCACCATTTTCGCAGGACACCTATGGCTACACCTTC. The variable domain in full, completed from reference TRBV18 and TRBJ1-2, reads NAGVMQNPRHLVRRRGQEARLRCSPMKGHSHVYWYRQLPEEGLKFMVYLQKENIIDESGMPKERFSAEFPKEGPSILRIQQVVRGDSAAYFCASSPFSQDTYGYTFGSGTRLTVV.

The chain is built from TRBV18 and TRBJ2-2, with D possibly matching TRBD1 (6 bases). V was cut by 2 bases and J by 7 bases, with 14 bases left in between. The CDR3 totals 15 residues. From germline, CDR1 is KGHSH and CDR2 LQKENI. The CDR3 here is CASSPGGAKDGELFF. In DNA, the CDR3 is TGTGCCAGCTCACCAGGGGGCGCGAAGGACGGGGAGCTGTTTTTT.

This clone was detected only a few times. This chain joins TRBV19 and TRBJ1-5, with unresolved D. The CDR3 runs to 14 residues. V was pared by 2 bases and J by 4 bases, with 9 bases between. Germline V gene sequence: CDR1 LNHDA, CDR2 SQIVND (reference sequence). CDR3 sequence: CASSIRMGNQPQHF. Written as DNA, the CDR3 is TGTGCCAGTAGTATACGAATGGGGAATCAGCCCCAGCATTTT.

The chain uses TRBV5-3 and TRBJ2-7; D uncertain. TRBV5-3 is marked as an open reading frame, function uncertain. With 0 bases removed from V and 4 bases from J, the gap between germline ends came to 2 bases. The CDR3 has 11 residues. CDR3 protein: CARSLGYEQYV. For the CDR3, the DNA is TGTGCCAGAAGCTTGGGGTACGAGCAGTACGTC.

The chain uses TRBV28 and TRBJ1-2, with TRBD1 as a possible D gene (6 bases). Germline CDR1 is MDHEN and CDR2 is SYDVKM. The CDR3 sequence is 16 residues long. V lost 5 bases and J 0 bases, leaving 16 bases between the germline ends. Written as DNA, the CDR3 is TGTGCCAGCAGTCCCGCCGGGGGCCGAGCTAACTATGGCTACACCTTC. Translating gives CASSPAGGRANYGYTF.

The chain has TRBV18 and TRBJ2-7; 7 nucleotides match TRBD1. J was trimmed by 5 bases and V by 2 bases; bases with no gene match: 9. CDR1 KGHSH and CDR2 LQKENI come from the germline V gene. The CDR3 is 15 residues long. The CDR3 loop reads CASSPGEQGTHEQYF. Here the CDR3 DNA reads TGTGCCAGCTCACCAGGGGAACAGGGGACCCACGAGCAGTACTTC.

The CDR3: CASSFAGPADTQYF. CDR3 nucleotides: TGTGCCAGCAGTTTTGCGGGGCCAGCAGATACGCAGTATTTT. V gene TRBV27 combines with J gene TRBJ2-3; D possibly corresponds to TRBD2 (6 bases). Germline CDR1 is MNHEY and CDR2 is SMNVEV (reference sequence). V dropped 3 bases and J dropped 4 bases, with 11 bases sitting between them. The CDR3 has 14 amino acids.

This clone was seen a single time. In nucleotides, the CDR3 is TGTGCCAGCAGCCGACGATCTATGGGCGAGCAGTACGTC. Translating it yields CASSRRSMGEQYV. The chain carries TRBV6-5 and TRBJ2-7; D remains unclear. CDR3 length equals 13 residues. V lost 6 bases and J lost 6, with 15 bases in between. Germline V gene lookup returns CDR1 MNHEY and CDR2 SVGAGI.

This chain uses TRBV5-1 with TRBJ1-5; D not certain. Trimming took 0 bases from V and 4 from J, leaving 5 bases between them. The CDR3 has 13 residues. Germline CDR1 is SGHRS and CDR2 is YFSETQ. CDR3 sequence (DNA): TGCGCCAGCAGCTTGGAGCTGAATCAGCCCCAGCATTTT. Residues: CASSLELNQPQHF.

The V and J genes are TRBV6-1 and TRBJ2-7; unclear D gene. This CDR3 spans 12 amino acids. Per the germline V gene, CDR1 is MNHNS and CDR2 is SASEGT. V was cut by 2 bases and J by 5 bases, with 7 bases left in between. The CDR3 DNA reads TGTGCCAGCAGTGAATGGAGCCACGAGCAGTACGTC. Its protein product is CASSEWSHEQYV.

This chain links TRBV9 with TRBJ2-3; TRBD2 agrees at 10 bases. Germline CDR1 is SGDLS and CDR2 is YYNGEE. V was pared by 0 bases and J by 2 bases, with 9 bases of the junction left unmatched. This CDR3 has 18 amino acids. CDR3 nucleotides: TGTGCCAGCAGCGTAGGGCTAGCGGGAGTCGGTAACACAGATACGCAGTATTTT. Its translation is CASSVGLAGVGNTDTQYF.

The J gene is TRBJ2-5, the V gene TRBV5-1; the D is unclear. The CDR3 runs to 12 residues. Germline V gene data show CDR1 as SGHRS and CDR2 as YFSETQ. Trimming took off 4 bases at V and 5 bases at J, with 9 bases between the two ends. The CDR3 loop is CASSATTETQYF. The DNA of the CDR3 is TGCGCCAGCAGCGCGACGACTGAGACCCAGTACTTC. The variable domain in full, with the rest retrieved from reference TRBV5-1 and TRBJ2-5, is KAGVTQTPRYLIKTRGQQVTLSCSPISGHRSVSWYQQTPGQGLQFLFEYFSETQRNKGNFPGRFSGRQFSNSRSEMNVSTLELGDSALYLCASSATTETQYFGPGTRLLVL.

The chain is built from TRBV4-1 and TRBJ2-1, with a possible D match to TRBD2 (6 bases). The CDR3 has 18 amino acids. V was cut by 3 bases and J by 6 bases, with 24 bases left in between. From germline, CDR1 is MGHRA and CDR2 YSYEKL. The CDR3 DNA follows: TGCGCCAGCAGCCATCCCGCACGTCTTCCTATGGGGGGCAATGAGCAGTTCTTC. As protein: CASSHPARLPMGGNEQFF.

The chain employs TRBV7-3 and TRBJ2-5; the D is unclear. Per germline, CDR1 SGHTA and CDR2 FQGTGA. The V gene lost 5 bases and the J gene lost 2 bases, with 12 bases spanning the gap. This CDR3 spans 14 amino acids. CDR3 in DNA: TGTGCCAGCAGCCCCACGACGAATCAAGAGACCCAGTACTTC. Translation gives CASSPTTNQETQYF.

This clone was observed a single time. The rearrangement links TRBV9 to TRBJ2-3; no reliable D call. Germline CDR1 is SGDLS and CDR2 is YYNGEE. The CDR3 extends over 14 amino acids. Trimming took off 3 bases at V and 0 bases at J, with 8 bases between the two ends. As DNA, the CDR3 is TGTGCCAGCAGCGAAGGGATGAGCACAGATACGCAGTATTTT. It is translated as CASSEGMSTDTQYF.

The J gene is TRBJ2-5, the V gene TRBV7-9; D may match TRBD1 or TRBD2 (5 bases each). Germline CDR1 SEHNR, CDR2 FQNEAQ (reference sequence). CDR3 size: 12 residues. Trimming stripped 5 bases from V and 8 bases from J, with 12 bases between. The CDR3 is CASSLGRGTQYF. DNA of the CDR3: TGTGCCAGCAGCCTTGGCCGGGGCACCCAGTACTTC. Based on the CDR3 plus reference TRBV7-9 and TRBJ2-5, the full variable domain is DTGVSQNPRHKITKRGQNVTFRCDPISEHNRLYWYRQTLGQGPEFLTYFQNEAQLEKSRLLSDRFSAERPKGSFSTLEIQRTEQGDSAMYLCASSLGRGTQYFGPGTRLLVL.

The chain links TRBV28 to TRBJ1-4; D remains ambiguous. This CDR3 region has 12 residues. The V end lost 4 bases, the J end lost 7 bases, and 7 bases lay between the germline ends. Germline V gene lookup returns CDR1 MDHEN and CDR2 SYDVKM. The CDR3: CASSWGSEKLFF. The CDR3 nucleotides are TGTGCCAGCAGTTGGGGTAGTGAAAAACTGTTTTTT.

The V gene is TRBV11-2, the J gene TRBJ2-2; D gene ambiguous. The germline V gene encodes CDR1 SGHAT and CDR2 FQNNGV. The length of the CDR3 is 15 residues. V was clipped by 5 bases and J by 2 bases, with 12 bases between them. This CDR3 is CASSPNSENTGELFF. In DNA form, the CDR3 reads TGTGCCAGCAGCCCAAACTCGGAAAACACCGGGGAGCTGTTTTTT.

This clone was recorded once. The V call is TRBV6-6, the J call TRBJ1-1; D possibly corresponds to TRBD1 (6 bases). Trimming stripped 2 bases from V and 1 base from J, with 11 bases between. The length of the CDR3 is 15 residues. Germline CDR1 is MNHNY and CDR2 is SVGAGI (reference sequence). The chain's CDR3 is CASSYARGRNTEAFF. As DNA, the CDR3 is TGTGCCAGCAGTTACGCCAGGGGCCGGAACACTGAAGCTTTCTTT.

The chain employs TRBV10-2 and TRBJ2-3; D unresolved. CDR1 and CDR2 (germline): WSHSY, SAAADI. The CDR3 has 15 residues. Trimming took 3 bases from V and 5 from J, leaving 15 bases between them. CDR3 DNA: TGCGCCAGCAGTGATAAGAGTAGGACGAGAGATACGCAGTATTTT. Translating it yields CASSDKSRTRDTQYF.

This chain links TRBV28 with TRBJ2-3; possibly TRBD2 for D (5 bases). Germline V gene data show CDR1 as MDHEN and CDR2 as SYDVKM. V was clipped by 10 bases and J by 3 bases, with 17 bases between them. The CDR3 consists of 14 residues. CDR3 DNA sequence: TGTGCCACCAAGGGAGAGATATGGACAGATACGCAGTATTTT. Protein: CATKGEIWTDTQYF.